This paragraph reports one T cell receptor beta chain. The antigen remains unidentified. TCRdb's copy holds only in-frame clones and misses some; the assay was immunoSEQ multiplex PCR. The table has roughly 100,000 clones, 93% seen once. This entry belongs to a study of graft-versus-host responses after intestinal transplantation. Study at large: Multivisceral, liver-intestinal, or isolated intestinal grafts were transplanted into recipients.

Study results and caveats: Detection of GvH clones occurred in recipient marrow, and some had their first appearance in ileum or blood. Allografts of one patient group, those with graft-donor T cell macrochimerism, had high graft-versus-host to host-versus-graft clonal ratios. There was an association between peak levels of circulating GvH clones and early post-transplant HvG declines.

The CDR3 sequence is 14 residues long. The V and J ends lost 1 base and 7 bases respectively, with 11 bases between them. Per germline, CDR1 MDHEN and CDR2 SYDVKM. The sample here was unstimulated CD8+ T cells sorted from spleen or lymph node cells, taken before intestinal transplant. This sequence originates from a human donor who received an intestinal transplant. The gene calls are TRBV28 and TRBJ2-1; D may be TRBD1 (6 bases). This CDR3 reads CASSLYDRGNEQFF. CDR3 nucleotide sequence: TGTGCCAGCAGTTTATATGATAGGGGGAATGAGCAGTTCTTC. The full variable domain, completed using reference TRBV28 and TRBJ2-1, is DVKVTQSSRYLVKRTGEKVFLECVQDMDHENMFWYRQDPGLGLRLIYFSYDVKMKEKGDIPEGYSVSREKKERFSLILESASTNQTSMYLCASSLYDRGNEQFFGPGTRLTVL.